This T cell receptor beta chain emerged from a study of blood T cell repertoires in COVID-19. Study context: The United States, Italy and Spain supplied acute and convalescent COVID-19 samples.

The count of this clone is one. This CDR3 is 16 amino acids long. V lost 1 base and J lost 2, with 15 bases in between. Germline V CDR1 and CDR2: LGHNA, YSLEER. Generated by immunoSEQ multiplex PCR, the TCRdb table keeps only in-frame clones and is missing some. The sample contains 440,000 or so clones, 89% of which appear only once. It was during active infection that Seattle patients were enrolled and then longitudinally followed. The specimen was peripheral blood. The TCR sequence derives from a woman aged 40 to 49 with COVID-19, enrolled during active disease. The chain carries TRBV4-3 and TRBJ2-7; D is undetermined. The DNA for the CDR3 is TGCGCCAGCAGCCAAGTGGTTGGCAGACTGCCCTACGAGCAGTACTTC. Amino acid sequence: CASSQVVGRLPYEQYF.